The clone carrying this T cell receptor (beta chain) was found a few times. Its antigen is as yet unknown. The sample belongs to a study of T-cell reconstitution after alpha-beta-depleted transplantation in children. Study results and limitations: One year post-transplant, T-cell counts and diversity were largely derived from T cells produced anew. The origin of alpha-beta T cells about two months after transplant was reportedly several hundred expanded graft clones.

The TCRbeta library was prepared with unique molecular identifiers. TCRdb used MiXCR to reprocess the PCR reads, holding one entry per CDR3 protein. The repertoire consists of approximately 230,000 distinct CDR3 sequences, with more than 20% occurring once and the leading ten covering 4% to 6%. Looked up from germline, CDR1 is SGHKS and CDR2 is YYEKEE (reference sequence). The CDR3 is 14 amino acids. Trimming removed 2 bases at V and 2 bases at J, with 9 bases between. The chain joins TRBV5-5 to TRBJ2-3; weak D call: TRBD2 (5 bases). The sample here was PBMCs, mostly from graft donor cells, taken 360 days after TCRalphabeta/CD19-depleted stem cell transplant. The receptor comes from a female patient aged 2 to 10 who had a stem cell transplant for congenital amegakaryocytic thrombocytopenia, so the T cells may come from the graft donor. The CDR3 DNA reads TGTGCCAGCAGCTTCGAAGCGGCCACAGATACGCAGTATTTT. Its translation: CASSFEAATDTQYF.